This T cell receptor beta chain was observed in a study of T cell responses to AZD1222 COVID-19 vaccine. Of note for this clone: Its specificity is not known.

The study, taken as a whole, reports: Mostly white British, mostly female donors; authors suggested clonal diversity may be underestimated. Nearly half of spike-specific TCRs reportedly target variant regions that are unmutated in the B.1.351 and B.1.1.7 variants.

V lost 1 base and J 2 bases, leaving 9 bases between the germline ends. This CDR3 comprises 14 residues. Germline CDR1 reads SGHVS; CDR2 reads FQNEAQ. Generated by immunoSEQ multiplex PCR, the TCRdb table keeps only in-frame clones and is missing some. The sample records approximately 79,000 clones, about 87% being singletons. The rearrangement uses TRBV7-8 and TRBJ2-7; possibly TRBD2 for D (6 bases). This TCR came from an adult in good health. The material sequenced was peripheral blood, taken on day 0 of AZD1222 vaccination. Here the CDR3 reads CASSLVGGAYEQYF. The CDR3 nucleotides read TGTGCCAGCAGCTTAGTCGGAGGGGCCTACGAGCAGTACTTC.